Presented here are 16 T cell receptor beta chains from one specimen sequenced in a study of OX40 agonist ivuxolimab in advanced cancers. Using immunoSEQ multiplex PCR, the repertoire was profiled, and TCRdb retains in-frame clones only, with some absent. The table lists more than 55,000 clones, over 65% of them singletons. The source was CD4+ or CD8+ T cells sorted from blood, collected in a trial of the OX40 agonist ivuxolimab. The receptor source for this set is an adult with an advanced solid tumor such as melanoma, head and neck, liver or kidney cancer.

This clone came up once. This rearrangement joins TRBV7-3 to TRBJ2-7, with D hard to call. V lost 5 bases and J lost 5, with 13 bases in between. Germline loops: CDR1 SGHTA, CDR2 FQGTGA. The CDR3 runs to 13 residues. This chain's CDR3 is CASSMGPEDEQYF. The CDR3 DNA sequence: TGTGCCAGCAGCATGGGCCCAGAGGACGAGCAGTACTTC.

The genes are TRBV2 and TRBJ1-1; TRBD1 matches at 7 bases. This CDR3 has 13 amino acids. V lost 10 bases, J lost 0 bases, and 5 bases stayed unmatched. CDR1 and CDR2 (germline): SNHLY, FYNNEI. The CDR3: CAISGQMNTEAFF. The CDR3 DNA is TGTGCCATCTCGGGACAGATGAACACTGAAGCTTTCTTT.

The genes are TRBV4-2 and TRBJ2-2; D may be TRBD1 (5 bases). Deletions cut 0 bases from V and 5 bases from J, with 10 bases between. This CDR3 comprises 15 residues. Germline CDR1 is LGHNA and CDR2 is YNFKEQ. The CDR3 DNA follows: TGTGCCAGCAGCCAAGATGTAAGGGGTACCGGGGAGCTGTTTTTT. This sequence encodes CASSQDVRGTGELFF.

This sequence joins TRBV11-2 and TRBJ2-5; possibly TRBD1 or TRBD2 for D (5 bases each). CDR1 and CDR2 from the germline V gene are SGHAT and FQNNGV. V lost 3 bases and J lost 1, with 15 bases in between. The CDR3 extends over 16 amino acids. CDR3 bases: TGTGCCAGCAGCTTTGGGACCGCTTCTCCCCAAGAGACCCAGTACTTC. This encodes CASSFGTASPQETQYF.

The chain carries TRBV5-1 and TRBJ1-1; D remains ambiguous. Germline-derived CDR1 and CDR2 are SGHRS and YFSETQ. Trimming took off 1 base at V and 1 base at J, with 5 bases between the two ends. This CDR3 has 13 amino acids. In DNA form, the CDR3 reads TGCGCCAGCAGCTTGAACCAGAACACTGAAGCTTTCTTT. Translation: CASSLNQNTEAFF.

In DNA, the CDR3 is TGTGCTTGCACCGCACCAGAAAGCACAGATACGCAGTATTTT. Translating gives CACTAPESTDTQYF. V gene TRBV19 combines with J gene TRBJ2-3; D is unclear. CDR1 is LNHDA, CDR2 SQIVND, per germline (reference sequence). The CDR3 runs to 14 residues.

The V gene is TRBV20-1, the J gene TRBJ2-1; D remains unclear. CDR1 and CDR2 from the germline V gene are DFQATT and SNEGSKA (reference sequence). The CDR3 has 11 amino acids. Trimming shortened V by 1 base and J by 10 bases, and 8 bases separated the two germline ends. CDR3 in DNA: TGCAGTGCTAGAGGATTGGACGAGCAGTTCTTC. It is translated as CSARGLDEQFF.

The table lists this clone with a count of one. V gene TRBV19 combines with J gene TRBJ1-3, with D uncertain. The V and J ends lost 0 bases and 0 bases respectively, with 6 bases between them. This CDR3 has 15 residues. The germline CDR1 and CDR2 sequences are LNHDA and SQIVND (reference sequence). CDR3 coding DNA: TGTGCCAGTAGTATAGACCCCCTCTCTGGAAACACCATATATTTT. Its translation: CASSIDPLSGNTIYF.

The CDR3, as DNA: TGCGCCAGCAGCCGAGGACAGGTTGAAAATTCACCCCTCCACTTT. It encodes CASSRGQVENSPLHF. The V and J genes are TRBV4-1 and TRBJ1-6; 7 nucleotides align to TRBD1. The CDR3 has 15 amino acids. Germline V gives CDR1 MGHRA, CDR2 YSYEKL. V trimming: 4 bases; J trimming: 7 bases; junction bases outside the gene matches: 7.

The CDR3 DNA is TGTGCCAGCTCATCCTTAGCGGGAGACGACCCACAGTACTTC. This sequence encodes CASSSLAGDDPQYF. The rearrangement links TRBV18 to TRBJ2-7; 9 nucleotides agree with TRBD2. The germline CDR1 and CDR2 sequences are KGHSH and LQKENI. This CDR3 comprises 14 residues. J lost 10 bases, V lost 5 bases, and 12 bases had no gene match.

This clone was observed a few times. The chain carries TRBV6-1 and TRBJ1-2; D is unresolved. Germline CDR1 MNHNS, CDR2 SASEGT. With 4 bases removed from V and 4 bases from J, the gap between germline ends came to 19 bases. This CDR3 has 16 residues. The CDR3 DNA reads TGTGCCAGCAGTGTACTGGGGAGCCTCATCGGCTATGGCTACACCTTC. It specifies CASSVLGSLIGYGYTF.

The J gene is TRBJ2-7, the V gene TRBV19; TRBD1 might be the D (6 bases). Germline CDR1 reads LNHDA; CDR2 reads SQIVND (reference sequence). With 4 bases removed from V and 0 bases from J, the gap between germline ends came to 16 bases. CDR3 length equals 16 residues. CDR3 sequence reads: CASSKSRQVASYEQYF. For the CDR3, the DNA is TGTGCCAGTAGTAAAAGTCGACAGGTAGCCTCCTACGAGCAGTACTTC.

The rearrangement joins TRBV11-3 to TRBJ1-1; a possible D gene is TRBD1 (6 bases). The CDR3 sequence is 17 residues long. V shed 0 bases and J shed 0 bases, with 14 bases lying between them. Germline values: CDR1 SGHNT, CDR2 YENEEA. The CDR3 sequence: CASSLEIWTEMNTEAFF. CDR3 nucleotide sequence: TGTGCCAGCAGCTTAGAAATTTGGACAGAGATGAACACTGAAGCTTTCTTT.

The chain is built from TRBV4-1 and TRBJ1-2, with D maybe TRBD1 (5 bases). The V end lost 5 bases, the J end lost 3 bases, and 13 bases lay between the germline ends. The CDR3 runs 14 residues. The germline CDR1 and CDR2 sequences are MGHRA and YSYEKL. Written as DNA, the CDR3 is TGCGCCAGCAGCAATTGGCGGGGGGACTATGGCTACACCTTC. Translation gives CASSNWRGDYGYTF.

DNA for the CDR3: TGTGCCAGCAGCTTAGCGCGAGGGGGCGACTATGGCTACACCTTC. Translated, it gives CASSLARGGDYGYTF. V gene TRBV7-9 combines with J gene TRBJ1-2, with 7 positions matching TRBD1. Germline CDR1 is SEHNR and CDR2 is FQNEAQ (reference sequence). The J segment lost 3 bases and the V segment lost 0 bases, leaving 4 bases of the junction unmatched. The CDR3 spans 15 residues.

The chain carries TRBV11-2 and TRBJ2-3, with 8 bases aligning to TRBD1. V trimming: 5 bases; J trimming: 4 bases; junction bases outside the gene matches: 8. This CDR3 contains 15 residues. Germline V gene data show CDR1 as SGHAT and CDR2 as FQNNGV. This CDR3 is CASSLSGGKPDTQYF. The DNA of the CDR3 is TGTGCCAGCAGCCTATCAGGGGGCAAACCAGATACGCAGTATTTT.